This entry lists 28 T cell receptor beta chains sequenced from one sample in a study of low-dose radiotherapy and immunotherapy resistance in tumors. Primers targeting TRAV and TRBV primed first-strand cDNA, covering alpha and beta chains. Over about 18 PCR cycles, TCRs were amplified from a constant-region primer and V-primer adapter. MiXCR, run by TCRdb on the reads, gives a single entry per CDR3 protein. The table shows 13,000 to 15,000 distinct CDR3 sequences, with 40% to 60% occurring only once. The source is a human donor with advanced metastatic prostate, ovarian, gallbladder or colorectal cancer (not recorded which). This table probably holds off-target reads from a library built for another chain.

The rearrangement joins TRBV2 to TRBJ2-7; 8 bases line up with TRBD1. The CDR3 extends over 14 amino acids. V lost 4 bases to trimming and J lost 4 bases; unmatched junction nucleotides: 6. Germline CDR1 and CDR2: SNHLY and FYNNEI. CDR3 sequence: CASSAGTGFYEQYF. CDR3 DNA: TGTGCCAGCAGTGCCGGGACAGGATTTTACGAGCAGTACTTC.

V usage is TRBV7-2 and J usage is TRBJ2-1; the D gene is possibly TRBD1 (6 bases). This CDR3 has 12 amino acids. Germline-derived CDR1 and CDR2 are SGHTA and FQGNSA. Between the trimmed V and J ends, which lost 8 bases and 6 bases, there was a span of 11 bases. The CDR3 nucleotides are TGTGCCAGCTTCAGGGGCCGCAATGAGCAGTTCTTC. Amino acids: CASFRGRNEQFF.

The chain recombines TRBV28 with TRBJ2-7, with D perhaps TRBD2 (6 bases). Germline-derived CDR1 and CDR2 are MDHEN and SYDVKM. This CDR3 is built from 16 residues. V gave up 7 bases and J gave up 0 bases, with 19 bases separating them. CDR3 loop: CASTTRGGGISYEQYF. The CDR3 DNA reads TGTGCCAGCACTACCCGGGGCGGAGGGATCTCCTACGAGCAGTACTTC. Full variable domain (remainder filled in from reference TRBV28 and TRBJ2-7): DVKVTQSSRYLVKRTGEKVFLECVQDMDHENMFWYRQDPGLGLRLIYFSYDVKMKEKGDIPEGYSVSREKKERFSLILESASTNQTSMYLCASTTRGGGISYEQYFGPGTRLTVT.

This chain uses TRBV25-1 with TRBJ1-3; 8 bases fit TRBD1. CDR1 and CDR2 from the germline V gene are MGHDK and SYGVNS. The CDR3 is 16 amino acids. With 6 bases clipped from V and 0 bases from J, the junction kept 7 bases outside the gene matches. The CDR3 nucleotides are TGTGCCAGCAGCCAGGACAGGGCCGCCTCTGGAAACACCATATATTTT. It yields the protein CASSQDRAASGNTIYF. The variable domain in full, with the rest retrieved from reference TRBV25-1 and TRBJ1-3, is EADIYQTPRYLVIGTGKKITLECSQTMGHDKMYWYQQDPGMELHLIHYSYGVNSTEKGDLSSESTVSRIRTEHFPLTLESARPSHTSQYLCASSQDRAASGNTIYFGEGSWLTVV.

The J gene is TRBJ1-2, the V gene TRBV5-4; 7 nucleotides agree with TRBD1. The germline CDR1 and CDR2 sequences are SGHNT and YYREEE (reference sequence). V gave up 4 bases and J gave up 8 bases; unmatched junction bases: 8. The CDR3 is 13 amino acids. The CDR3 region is CASSQRQGIGYTF. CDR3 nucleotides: TGTGCCAGCAGCCAAAGACAGGGAATCGGCTACACCTTC.

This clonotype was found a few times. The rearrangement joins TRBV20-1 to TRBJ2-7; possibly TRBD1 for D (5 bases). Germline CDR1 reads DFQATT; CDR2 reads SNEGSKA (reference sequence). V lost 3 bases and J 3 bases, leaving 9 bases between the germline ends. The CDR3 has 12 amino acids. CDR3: CSARGPNYEQYF. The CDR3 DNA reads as TGCAGTGCTAGGGGGCCTAACTACGAGCAGTACTTC.

The CDR3 nucleotides are TGTGCCACGGCTAATAGCGGTCTCCGCTACGAGCAGTACTTC. It is translated as CATANSGLRYEQYF. This chain links TRBV12-3 or TRBV12-4 with TRBJ2-7, with D possibly matching TRBD2 (6 bases). The V end lost 10 bases, the J end lost 3 bases, and 19 bases lay between the germline ends. This CDR3 region has 14 residues.

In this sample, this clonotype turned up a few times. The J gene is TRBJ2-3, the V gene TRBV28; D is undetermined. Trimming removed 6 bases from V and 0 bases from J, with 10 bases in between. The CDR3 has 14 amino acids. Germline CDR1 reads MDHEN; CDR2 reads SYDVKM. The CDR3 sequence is CASSQLTSTDTQYF. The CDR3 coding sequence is TGTGCCAGCAGCCAATTAACTAGCACAGATACGCAGTATTTT.

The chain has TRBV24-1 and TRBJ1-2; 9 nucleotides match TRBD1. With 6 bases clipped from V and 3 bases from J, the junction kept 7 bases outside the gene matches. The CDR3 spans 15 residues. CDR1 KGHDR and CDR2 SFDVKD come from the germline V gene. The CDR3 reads CATSLFGQGHYGYTF. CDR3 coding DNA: TGTGCCACCAGTCTCTTTGGACAGGGGCACTATGGCTACACCTTC.

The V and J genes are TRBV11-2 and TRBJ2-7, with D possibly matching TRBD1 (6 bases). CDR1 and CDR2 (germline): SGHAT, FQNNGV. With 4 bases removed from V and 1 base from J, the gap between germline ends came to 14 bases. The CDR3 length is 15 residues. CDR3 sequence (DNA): TGTGCCAGCAGCTCCTTACGGGACAAGTCCTACGAGCAGTACTTC. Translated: CASSSLRDKSYEQYF.

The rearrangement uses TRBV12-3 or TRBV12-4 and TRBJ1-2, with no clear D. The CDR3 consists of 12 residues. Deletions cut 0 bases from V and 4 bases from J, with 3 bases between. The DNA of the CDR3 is TGTGCCAGCAGTTTAGCCAGCTATGGCTACACCTTC. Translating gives CASSLASYGYTF.

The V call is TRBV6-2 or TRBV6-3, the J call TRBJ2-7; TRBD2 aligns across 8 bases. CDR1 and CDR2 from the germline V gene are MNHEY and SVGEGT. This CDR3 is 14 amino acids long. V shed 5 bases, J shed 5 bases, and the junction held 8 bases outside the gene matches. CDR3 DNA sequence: TGTGCCAGCAGTCGGAGCGGACTAGCCCACGAGCAGTACTTC. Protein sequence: CASSRSGLAHEQYF.

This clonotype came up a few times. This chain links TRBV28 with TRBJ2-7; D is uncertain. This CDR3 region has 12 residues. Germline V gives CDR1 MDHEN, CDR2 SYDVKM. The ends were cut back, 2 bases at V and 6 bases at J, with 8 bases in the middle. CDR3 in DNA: TGTGCCAGCAGTTTACAGAAGTCCGAGCAGTACTTC. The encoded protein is CASSLQKSEQYF.

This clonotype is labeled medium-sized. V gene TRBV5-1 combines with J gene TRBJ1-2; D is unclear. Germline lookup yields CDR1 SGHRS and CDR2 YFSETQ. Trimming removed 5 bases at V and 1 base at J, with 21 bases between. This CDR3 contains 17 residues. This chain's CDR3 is CASSLGPPTLFNYGYTF. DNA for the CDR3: TGCGCCAGCAGTCTTGGGCCTCCTACTCTCTTTAACTATGGCTACACCTTC. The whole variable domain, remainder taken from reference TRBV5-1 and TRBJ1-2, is KAGVTQTPRYLIKTRGQQVTLSCSPISGHRSVSWYQQTPGQGLQFLFEYFSETQRNKGNFPGRFSGRQFSNSRSEMNVSTLELGDSALYLCASSLGPPTLFNYGYTFGSGTRLTVV.

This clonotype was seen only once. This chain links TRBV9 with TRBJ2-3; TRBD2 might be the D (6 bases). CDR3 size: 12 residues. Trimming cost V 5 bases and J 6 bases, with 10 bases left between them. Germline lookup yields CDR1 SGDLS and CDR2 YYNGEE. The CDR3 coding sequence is TGTGCCAGCAGTCCGGGACTCGATACGCAGTATTTT. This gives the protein CASSPGLDTQYF. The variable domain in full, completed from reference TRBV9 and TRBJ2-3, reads DSGVTQTPKHLITATGQRVTLRCSPRSGDLSVYWYQQSLDQGLQFLIQYYNGEERAKGNILERFSAQQFPDLHSELNLSSLELGDSALYFCASSPGLDTQYFGPGTRLTVL.

The CDR3 region is CASSWTGGSYEQYF. In DNA form, the CDR3 reads TGTGCCAGCAGTTGGACAGGGGGCTCCTACGAGCAGTACTTC. The rearrangement uses TRBV12-3 or TRBV12-4 and TRBJ2-7; TRBD1 matches at 10 bases. This CDR3 contains 14 residues. V was pared by 4 bases and J by 0 bases, with 0 bases of the junction left unmatched.

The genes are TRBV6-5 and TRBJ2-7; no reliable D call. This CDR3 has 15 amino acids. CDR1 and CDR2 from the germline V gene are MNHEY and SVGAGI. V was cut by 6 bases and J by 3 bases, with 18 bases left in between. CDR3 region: CASREQRWAYYEQYF. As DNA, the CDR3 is TGTGCCAGCAGGGAACAGCGATGGGCGTACTACGAGCAGTACTTC.

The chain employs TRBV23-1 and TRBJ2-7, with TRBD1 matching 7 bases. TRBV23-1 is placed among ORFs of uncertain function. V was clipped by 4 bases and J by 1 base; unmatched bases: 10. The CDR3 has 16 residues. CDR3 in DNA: TGCGCCAGCAGTCTCCAAAAAGGGACAGAATCCTACGAGCAGTACTTC. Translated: CASSLQKGTESYEQYF.

The CDR3 reads CASSDVRDRGLEQYF. Here the CDR3 DNA reads TGTGCCAGCAGCGACGTCCGGGACAGGGGGCTCGAGCAGTACTTC. The rearrangement links TRBV7-2 to TRBJ2-7; 12 bases align to TRBD1. The V gene's germline CDR1 is SGHTA and CDR2 FQGNSA. This CDR3 comprises 15 residues. Trimming cost V 5 bases and J 6 bases; bases outside gene matches: 8.

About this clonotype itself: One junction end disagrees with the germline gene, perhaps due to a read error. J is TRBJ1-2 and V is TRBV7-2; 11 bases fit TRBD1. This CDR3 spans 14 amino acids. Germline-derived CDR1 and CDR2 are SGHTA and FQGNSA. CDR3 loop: CVSSAGTGGYGYTF. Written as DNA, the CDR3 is TGTGTCAGCAGCGCCGGGACAGGGGGCTATGGCTACACCTTC.

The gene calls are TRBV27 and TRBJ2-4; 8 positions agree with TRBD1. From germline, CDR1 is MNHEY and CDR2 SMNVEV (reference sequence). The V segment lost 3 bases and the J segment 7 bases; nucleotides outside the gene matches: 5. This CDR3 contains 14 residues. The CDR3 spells CASSLGTGGNIQYF. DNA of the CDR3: TGTGCCAGCAGTTTGGGGACAGGAGGGAACATTCAGTACTTC.

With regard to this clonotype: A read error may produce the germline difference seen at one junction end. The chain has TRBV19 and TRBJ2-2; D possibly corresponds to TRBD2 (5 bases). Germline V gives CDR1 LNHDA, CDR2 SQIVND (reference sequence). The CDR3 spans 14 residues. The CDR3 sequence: CASSGQRNTGELFF. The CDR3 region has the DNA TGTGCCAGTAGTGGGCAGAGGAACACCGGGGAGCTTTTTTTT.

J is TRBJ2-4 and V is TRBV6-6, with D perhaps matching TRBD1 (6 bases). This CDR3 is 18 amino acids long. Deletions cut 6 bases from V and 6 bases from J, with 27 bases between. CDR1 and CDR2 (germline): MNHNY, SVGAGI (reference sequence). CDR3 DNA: TGTGCCAGCAGGGGGGCCGAGCTTTTTTTTTTTTTAGGAAACATTCAGTACTTC. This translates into CASRGAELFFFLGNIQYF.

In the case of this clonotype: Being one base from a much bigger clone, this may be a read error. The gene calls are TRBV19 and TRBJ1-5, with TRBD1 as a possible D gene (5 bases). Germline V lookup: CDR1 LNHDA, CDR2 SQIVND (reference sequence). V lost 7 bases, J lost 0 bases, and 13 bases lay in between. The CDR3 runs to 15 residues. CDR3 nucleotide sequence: TGTGCCAGTATTACCGGGACGACTAGCAATCAGCCCCAGCATTTT. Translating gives CASITGTTSNQPQHF.

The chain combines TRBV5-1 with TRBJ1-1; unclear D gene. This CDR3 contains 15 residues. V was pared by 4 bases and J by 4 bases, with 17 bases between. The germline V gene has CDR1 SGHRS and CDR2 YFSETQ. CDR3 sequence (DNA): TGCGCCAGCAGCGCGGACCAGGCTGGGATCACTGAAGCTTTCTTT. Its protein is CASSADQAGITEAFF.

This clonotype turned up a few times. This chain's CDR3 is CASSLGLRTASTQYF. As DNA, the CDR3 is TGTGCCAGCAGCTTAGGTCTCCGGACGGCCTCGACGCAGTATTTT. V gene TRBV11-3 combines with J gene TRBJ2-3, with D unclear. The germline CDR1 and CDR2 sequences are SGHNT and YENEEA. CDR3 length: 15 amino acids. Trimming cost V 1 base and J 9 bases, with 17 bases left between them.

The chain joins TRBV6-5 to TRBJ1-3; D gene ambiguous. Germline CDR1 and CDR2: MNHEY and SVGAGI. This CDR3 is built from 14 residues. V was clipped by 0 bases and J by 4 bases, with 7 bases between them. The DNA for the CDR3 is TGTGCCAGCAGTTACTCGCGTTTGGGAAACACCATATATTTT. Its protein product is CASSYSRLGNTIYF.

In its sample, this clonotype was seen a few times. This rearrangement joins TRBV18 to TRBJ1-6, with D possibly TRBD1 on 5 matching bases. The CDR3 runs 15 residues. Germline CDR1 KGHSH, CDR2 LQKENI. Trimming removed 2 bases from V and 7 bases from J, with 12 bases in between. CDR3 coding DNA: TGTGCCAGCTCACCAGCACAGGTGGGGAATTCACCCCTCCACTTT. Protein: CASSPAQVGNSPLHF.